The 30 T cell receptor beta chains listed next were all sequenced from one sample in a study of control samples from healthy donors and cancer patients. The method was immunoSEQ multiplex PCR; TCRdb's version includes in-frame clones alone and lacks a portion of them. Found here are roughly 52,000 clones, around 96% of them singletons; the top ten hold about 2%. The specimen was blood. The receptors shown here come from a woman in her twenties or thirties in good health.

The V gene is TRBV4-1, the J gene TRBJ1-2, with TRBD1 identical over 8 bases. Trimming cost V 0 bases and J 7 bases; bases outside gene matches: 13. Germline loops: CDR1 MGHRA, CDR2 YSYEKL. The CDR3 loop spans 17 amino acids. As DNA, the CDR3 is TGCGCCAGCAGCCAAGATCTCGCATCCGGACAGGGCTTTGGCTACACCTTC. Translating gives CASSQDLASGQGFGYTF.

The CDR3: CASRPGLAGRTDTQYF. In nucleotides, the CDR3 is TGTGCCAGCAGGCCCGGACTAGCGGGAAGGACAGATACGCAGTATTTT. The rearrangement links TRBV7-2 to TRBJ2-3, with 12 bases identical to TRBD2. Unmatched junction bases numbered 7, after V lost 6 bases and J lost 3 bases. This CDR3 is 16 amino acids long. The germline V gene encodes CDR1 SGHTA and CDR2 FQGNSA. Looking up the rest from reference TRBV7-2 and TRBJ2-3 gives the full variable domain: GAGVSQSPSNKVTEKGKDVELRCDPISGHTALYWYRQSLGQGLEFLIYFQGNSAPDKSGLPSDRFSAERTGGSVSTLTIQRTQQEDSAVYLCASRPGLAGRTDTQYFGPGTRLTVL.

In this sample, this clone turned up once. This chain joins TRBV29-1 and TRBJ2-1; TRBD2 aligns across 9 bases. The V segment lost 6 bases and the J segment 9 bases; nucleotides outside the gene matches: 15. There are 15 residues in the CDR3. Germline lookup yields CDR1 SQVTM and CDR2 ANQGSEA. CDR3 region: CSVGEIAGVGAEQFF. The CDR3 DNA reads TGCAGCGTCGGAGAGATAGCGGGAGTCGGAGCTGAGCAGTTCTTC.

The gene calls are TRBV28 and TRBJ1-2; D remains ambiguous. V lost 0 bases, J lost 4 bases, and 6 bases lay in between. The CDR3 consists of 13 residues. CDR1 is MDHEN and CDR2 is SYDVKM in the germline V gene. The CDR3 is CASSLWAGYGYTF. The CDR3 DNA reads TGTGCCAGCAGTTTATGGGCAGGCTATGGCTACACCTTC.

In its sample, this clone was seen once. The chain carries TRBV2 and TRBJ2-6; D gene unclear. Trimming shortened V by 5 bases and J by 4 bases, and 9 bases separated the two germline ends. This CDR3 has 14 amino acids. Germline V gene sequence: CDR1 SNHLY, CDR2 FYNNEI. CDR3 bases: TGTGCCAGCAGTCCGATCGAGGGGGCCAACGTCCTGACTTTC. This encodes CASSPIEGANVLTF. The whole variable domain, remainder taken from reference TRBV2 and TRBJ2-6, is EPEVTQTPSHQVTQMGQEVILRCVPISNHLYFYWYRQILGQKVEFLVSFYNNEISEKSEIFDDQFSVERPDGSNFTLKIRSTKLEDSAMYFCASSPIEGANVLTFGAGSRLTVL.

The chain recombines TRBV21-1 with TRBJ1-6. TRBV21-1 represents a pseudogene. This CDR3 comprises 14 residues. The CDR3 DNA follows: TGTGCCAGCAGCAAAGGCAGCCATCGTTCACCCCTCCACTTT. It codes for CASSKGSHRSPLHF.

In regard to this clone: Additional DNA sequences in this sample encode the identical CDR3. The chain has TRBV19 and TRBJ2-2, with 15 positions matching TRBD2. Trimming removed 3 bases from V and 5 bases from J; junction bases left unmatched: 13. This CDR3 region has 20 residues. CDR1 is LNHDA and CDR2 is SQIVND in the germline V gene (reference sequence). CDR3 in amino acids: CASSIGSGLAGGTGTGELFF. CDR3 sequence (DNA): TGTGCCAGTAGTATCGGCTCGGGACTAGCGGGAGGAACGGGGACCGGGGAGCTGTTTTTT.

This chain joins TRBV19 and TRBJ1-1; 10 bases are a match to TRBD1. The CDR3 is 14 amino acids. The J segment lost 0 bases and the V segment lost 7 bases, leaving 2 bases of the junction unmatched. Germline V lookup: CDR1 LNHDA, CDR2 SQIVND (reference sequence). The CDR3 sequence: CASMGQGMNTEAFF. DNA of the CDR3: TGTGCCAGTATGGGACAGGGGATGAACACTGAAGCTTTCTTT. Full variable domain (outside the CDR3, taken from reference TRBV19 and TRBJ1-1): DGGITQSPKYLFRKEGQNVTLSCEQNLNHDAMYWYRQDPGQGLRLIYYSQIVNDFQKGDIAEGYSVSREKKESFPLTVTSAQKNPTAFYLCASMGQGMNTEAFFGQGTRLTVV.

The chain couples TRBV5-5 to TRBJ2-2; TRBD2 matches at 8 bases. This CDR3 is built from 14 residues. CDR1 and CDR2 from the germline V gene are SGHKS and YYEKEE (reference sequence). Trimming at V came to 5 bases and at J to 7 bases, leaving 7 bases not matched to a gene. Written as DNA, the CDR3 is TGTGCCAGCAGACCGGGACTAGACCTCGGGGAGCTGTTTTTT. It codes for CASRPGLDLGELFF. Looking up the rest from reference TRBV5-5 and TRBJ2-2 gives the full variable domain: DAGVTQSPTHLIKTRGQQVTLRCSPISGHKSVSWYQQVLGQGPQFIFQYYEKEERGRGNFPDRFSARQFPNYSSELNVNALLLGDSALYLCASRPGLDLGELFFGEGSRLTVL.

The chain recombines TRBV11-2 with TRBJ1-6; D gene ambiguous. V lost 0 bases, J lost 13 bases, and 19 bases lay in between. CDR1 and CDR2 (germline): SGHAT, FQNNGV. The CDR3 contains 16 residues. For the CDR3, the DNA is TGTGCCAGCAGCTTAGATCTACCACCCGATGGCGGGCCCCTCCACTTT. It translates to CASSLDLPPDGGPLHF.

The V call is TRBV27, the J call TRBJ1-5; 10 nucleotides agree with TRBD1. Germline CDR1 MNHEY, CDR2 SMNVEV (reference sequence). The CDR3 is made up of 14 amino acids. Trimming removed 6 bases from V and 4 bases from J; junction bases left unmatched: 3. Here the CDR3 reads CASSLGQGNQPQHF. DNA of the CDR3: TGTGCCAGCAGCCTGGGACAGGGGAATCAGCCCCAGCATTTT.

The sample holds one count of this clone. J is TRBJ2-1 and V is TRBV4-1, with TRBD2 matching 11 bases. Germline V gene data show CDR1 as MGHRA and CDR2 as YSYEKL. The CDR3 covers 15 residues. J was trimmed by 9 bases and V by 7 bases; bases with no gene match: 11. The CDR3 protein is CASTPIAGGLGEQFF. CDR3 nucleotide sequence: TGCGCCAGCACCCCAATAGCGGGAGGGCTAGGTGAGCAGTTCTTC.

The rearrangement uses TRBV18 and TRBJ1-1, with TRBD1 as a possible D gene (5 bases). The germline CDR1 and CDR2 sequences are KGHSH and LQKENI. Trimming removed 2 bases from V and 6 bases from J, with 10 bases in between. The CDR3 runs 13 residues. CDR3 coding DNA: TGTGCCAGCTCACCAAGGGGAGGAGCTGAAGCTTTCTTT. It is translated as CASSPRGGAEAFF. The variable domain in full, with the rest retrieved from reference TRBV18 and TRBJ1-1, is NAGVMQNPRHLVRRRGQEARLRCSPMKGHSHVYWYRQLPEEGLKFMVYLQKENIIDESGMPKERFSAEFPKEGPSILRIQQVVRGDSAAYFCASSPRGGAEAFFGQGTRLTVV.

CDR3 protein: CASSQAVRGETQYF. CDR3 nucleotides: TGTGCCAGCAGCCAAGCAGTCAGGGGAGAGACCCAGTACTTC. The chain couples TRBV3-1 (or the pseudogene TRBV3-2) to TRBJ2-5, with D maybe TRBD1 (6 bases). Germline-derived CDR1 and CDR2 are LGHDT and YNNKEL (reference sequence). Between the trimmed V and J ends, which lost 1 base and 4 bases, there was a span of 10 bases. The CDR3 length is 14 residues.

J is TRBJ2-7 and V is TRBV29-1, with D hard to call. The CDR3 sequence is 12 residues long. The germline gives CDR1 SQVTM, CDR2 ANQGSEA. V shed 6 bases and J shed 2 bases, with 11 bases lying between them. CDR3 DNA: TGCAGCGTGCGGACGGCCGCCTACGAGCAGTACTTC. It codes for CSVRTAAYEQYF.

This chain uses TRBV27 with TRBJ2-4; D is ambiguous. Trimming cost V 8 bases and J 0 bases, with 11 bases left between them. The CDR3 totals 14 residues. CDR1 is MNHEY, CDR2 SMNVEV, per germline (reference sequence). The DNA for the CDR3 is TGTGCCAGCCGAGGCCCTCTAGCCAAAAACATTCAGTACTTC. It encodes CASRGPLAKNIQYF.

The chain carries TRBV28 and TRBJ2-7; 9 positions agree with TRBD2. This CDR3 is 14 amino acids long. Germline V gene sequence: CDR1 MDHEN, CDR2 SYDVKM. The junction had 5 bases not matched to a gene; V was cut back by 5 bases and J by 3 bases. The CDR3 here is CASSAGAGGYEQYF. For the CDR3, the DNA is TGTGCCAGCAGTGCGGGAGCGGGAGGCTACGAGCAGTACTTC. Variable domain in full (rest from reference TRBV28 and TRBJ2-7): DVKVTQSSRYLVKRTGEKVFLECVQDMDHENMFWYRQDPGLGLRLIYFSYDVKMKEKGDIPEGYSVSREKKERFSLILESASTNQTSMYLCASSAGAGGYEQYFGPGTRLTVT.

The V gene is TRBV7-9, the J gene TRBJ2-2, with 13 nucleotides matching TRBD2. V lost 5 bases to trimming and J lost 6 bases; unmatched junction nucleotides: 6. The V gene's germline CDR1 is SEHNR and CDR2 FQNEAQ (reference sequence). This CDR3 has 16 residues. The CDR3 here is CASSRTSGRAAGELFF. The CDR3 DNA sequence: TGTGCCAGCAGCCGAACTAGCGGGAGGGCCGCCGGGGAGCTGTTTTTT.

The chain is built from TRBV27 and TRBJ1-2; TRBD1 agrees at 7 bases. The junction had 14 bases not matched to a gene; V was cut back by 5 bases and J by 8 bases. Germline CDR1 is MNHEY and CDR2 is SMNVEV (reference sequence). This CDR3 comprises 15 residues. Here the CDR3 reads CASSPTLGGGGGYTF. The DNA for the CDR3 is TGTGCCAGCAGTCCTACTCTGGGAGGGGGCGGGGGCTACACCTTC.

This chain connects TRBV20-1 to TRBJ1-1; possible D gene TRBD1, 5 bases. Trimming took off 5 bases at V and 2 bases at J, with 6 bases between the two ends. CDR1 is DFQATT and CDR2 is SNEGSKA in the germline V gene (reference sequence). This CDR3 comprises 11 residues. CDR3 sequence reads: CSAGTNTEAFF. Here the CDR3 DNA reads TGCAGTGCTGGGACCAACACTGAAGCTTTCTTT.

The chain couples TRBV6-1 to TRBJ2-1, with D uncertain. The CDR3 has 16 amino acids. Trimming removed 2 bases from V and 0 bases from J, with 11 bases in between. Germline CDR1 and CDR2: MNHNS and SASEGT. The CDR3 reads CASSERRLSSYNEQFF. CDR3 in DNA: TGTGCCAGCAGTGAACGACGGCTAAGCTCCTACAATGAGCAGTTCTTC.

The J gene is TRBJ1-2, the V gene TRBV3-1 (or the pseudogene TRBV3-2), with D possibly TRBD1 on 5 matching bases. This CDR3 spans 12 amino acids. The germline V and J ends were trimmed by 4 bases and 7 bases, with 10 bases remaining between them. Germline values: CDR1 LGHDT, CDR2 YNNKEL (reference sequence). Written as DNA, the CDR3 is TGTGCCAGCAGCCCCCAGGGCTTTGGCTACACCTTC. This gives the protein CASSPQGFGYTF.

This chain connects TRBV3-1 (or the pseudogene TRBV3-2) to TRBJ1-2; D is possibly TRBD1 (6 bases). Trimming took off 4 bases at V and 6 bases at J, with 9 bases between the two ends. The CDR3 contains 12 residues. Germline CDR1 LGHDT, CDR2 YNNKEL (reference sequence). CDR3 DNA sequence: TGTGCCAGCAGCCTTAGGACAGATGGCTACACCTTC. Translating it yields CASSLRTDGYTF.

This clone was recorded once. This chain joins TRBV28 and TRBJ1-1, with TRBD1 as a possible D gene (5 bases). The ends were cut back, 5 bases at V and 1 base at J, with 14 bases in the middle. This CDR3 is built from 15 residues. The V gene's germline CDR1 is MDHEN and CDR2 SYDVKM. CDR3 coding DNA: TGTGCCAGCAGTGCCCTGGGGGAGGGGAACACTGAAGCTTTCTTT. It codes for CASSALGEGNTEAFF.

This clone was detected only once. The V call is TRBV20-1, the J call TRBJ2-1, with D tentatively TRBD2 (7 bases). V shed 3 bases and J shed 6 bases, with 15 bases lying between them. Per germline, CDR1 DFQATT and CDR2 SNEGSKA (reference sequence). The CDR3 is 14 residues long. As DNA, the CDR3 is TGCAGTGCTAGTAGGGGGACTATGGGCAATGAGCAGTTCTTC. Protein: CSASRGTMGNEQFF.

This sequence joins TRBV2 and TRBJ2-3; a weak D match, TRBD2 (6 bases). Germline V gives CDR1 SNHLY, CDR2 FYNNEI. V shed 6 bases and J shed 1 base, with 14 bases lying between them. The CDR3 extends over 15 amino acids. The chain's CDR3 is CASRVFTGGTDTQYF. Here the CDR3 DNA reads TGTGCCAGCAGAGTCTTCACGGGGGGCACAGATACGCAGTATTTT.

The chain is built from TRBV30 and TRBJ2-7; a weak D match, TRBD2 (6 bases). V lost 6 bases and J 2 bases, leaving 14 bases between the germline ends. Germline-derived CDR1 and CDR2 are GTSNPN and SVGIG (reference sequence). This CDR3 contains 13 residues. The CDR3 reads CACRREYAYEQYF. In DNA form, the CDR3 reads TGTGCCTGTCGACGGGAGTACGCCTACGAGCAGTACTTC.

The J gene is TRBJ2-3, the V gene TRBV7-8, with TRBD1 as a possible D gene (6 bases). V dropped 5 bases and J dropped 3 bases, with 12 bases sitting between them. CDR1 and CDR2 from the germline V gene are SGHVS and FQNEAQ. This CDR3 comprises 14 residues. For the CDR3, the DNA is TGTGCCAGCAGCCCATACAGGGAAACAGATACGCAGTATTTT. Its translation: CASSPYRETDTQYF.

V gene TRBV11-2 combines with J gene TRBJ2-6, with a tentative D call TRBD1 (6 bases). V was shortened by 3 bases and J by 12 bases, with 12 bases between the two germline ends. CDR1 SGHAT and CDR2 FQNNGV come from the germline V gene. The CDR3 covers 13 residues. CDR3 nucleotides: TGTGCCAGCAGCTTTCGGACAGTAACCGTCCTGACTTTC. Translation: CASSFRTVTVLTF.

This clone was recorded only once. The rearrangement links TRBV29-1 to TRBJ2-3, with 7 bases aligning to TRBD2. Germline CDR1 is SQVTM and CDR2 is ANQGSEA. The V and J ends lost 3 bases and 4 bases, in that order; junction bases with no gene match: 13. The CDR3 totals 16 residues. CDR3 sequence reads: CSVERWERGGADTQYF. CDR3 nucleotide sequence: TGCAGCGTTGAGAGGTGGGAGAGGGGAGGGGCAGATACGCAGTATTTT.